One and the same sample provided the 12 T cell receptor beta chains below, sequenced in a study of cytomegalovirus exposure and HLA in healthy donors. Measured with immunoSEQ multiplex PCR; TCRdb has only the in-frame clones, and not every one. The sample lists more than 85,000 clones, more than 70% seen once, with about 2% in the top ten. The sequenced material came from PBMCs. Receptors originate from a woman between 18 and 30 years old in good health and CMV-seronegative.

The chain carries TRBV27 and TRBJ2-1; 7 positions agree with TRBD1. V dropped 2 bases and J dropped 4; count of bases not matched to a gene: 17. The germline CDR1 and CDR2 sequences are MNHEY and SMNVEV (reference sequence). This CDR3 region has 19 residues. CDR3 amino acids: CASSLPGQYFLDAYNEQFF. DNA for the CDR3: TGTGCCAGCAGTTTACCGGGACAGTATTTCTTGGATGCATACAATGAGCAGTTCTTC.

The V and J genes are TRBV27 and TRBJ1-5; D may be TRBD1 (6 bases). The CDR3 has 16 residues. In germline, CDR1 is MNHEY, CDR2 SMNVEV (reference sequence). With 8 bases removed from V and 6 bases from J, the gap between germline ends came to 23 bases. The CDR3 spells CASRTLTGSVRQPQHF. The CDR3 region has the DNA TGTGCCAGCCGTACTCTTACAGGGTCAGTTCGTCAGCCCCAGCATTTT.

The rearrangement joins TRBV9 to TRBJ1-2; D might be TRBD1 (5 bases). CDR1 SGDLS and CDR2 YYNGEE come from the germline V gene. This CDR3 has 14 residues. Trimming removed 0 bases at V and 4 bases at J, with 10 bases between. The CDR3 reads CASSVGGGSYGYTF. CDR3 in DNA: TGTGCCAGCAGCGTAGGGGGGGGATCCTATGGCTACACCTTC.

This rearrangement joins TRBV10-1 to TRBJ2-7; a weak D match, TRBD2 (5 bases). Per the germline V gene, CDR1 is WNHNN and CDR2 is SYGVQD (reference sequence). The CDR3 covers 14 residues. With 2 bases removed from V and 0 bases from J, the gap between germline ends came to 8 bases. This chain's CDR3 is CASSEHSDSYEQYF. The CDR3 DNA sequence: TGCGCCAGCAGTGAGCATAGCGACTCCTACGAGCAGTACTTC.

The rearrangement uses TRBV5-6 and TRBJ2-1; tentative D call: TRBD1 (5 bases). The CDR3 loop spans 13 amino acids. Trimming cost V 3 bases and J 7 bases, with 11 bases left between them. CDR1 is SGHDT and CDR2 is YYEEEE in the germline V gene. In nucleotides, the CDR3 is TGTGCCAGCAGCTCATACCAGGGAAATGAGCAGTTCTTC. Residues: CASSSYQGNEQFF.

The gene calls are TRBV2 and TRBJ2-5, with 10 bases matching TRBD2. The CDR3 length is 12 residues. Germline assignment: CDR1 SNHLY and CDR2 FYNNEI. Trimming at V came to 5 bases and at J to 7 bases, leaving 1 base not matched to a gene. Here the CDR3 DNA reads TGTGCCAGCAGTAGCGGGGGGGTGACCCAGTACTTC. This encodes CASSSGGVTQYF.

The genes are TRBV28 and TRBJ1-1, with D possibly being TRBD1 (6 bases). The CDR3 is 15 residues long. The ends were cut back, 5 bases at V and 5 bases at J, with 18 bases in the middle. Germline lookup yields CDR1 MDHEN and CDR2 SYDVKM. CDR3: CASSPPGTYRTEAFF. The CDR3 coding sequence is TGTGCCAGCAGTCCCCCCGGGACATATAGGACTGAAGCTTTCTTT.

V gene TRBV7-3 combines with J gene TRBJ1-1, with 8 bases aligning to TRBD1. The CDR3 is made up of 18 amino acids. The J segment lost 1 base and the V segment lost 3 bases, leaving 13 bases of the junction unmatched. Germline V CDR1 and CDR2: SGHTA, FQGTGA. The CDR3 bases are TGTGCCAGCAGCTTGGGGCAGGGGGCGCGGGTTAGGAACACTGAAGCTTTCTTT. Translation gives CASSLGQGARVRNTEAFF.

The V and J genes are TRBV7-2 and TRBJ1-5; D not resolved. The germline CDR1 and CDR2 sequences are SGHTA and FQGNSA. The V and J ends lost 8 bases and 3 bases respectively, with 8 bases between them. The CDR3 extends over 12 amino acids. The CDR3 here is CASGGPNQPQHF. The CDR3 DNA sequence: TGTGCCAGCGGCGGCCCCAATCAGCCCCAGCATTTT. Drawing the rest from reference TRBV7-2 and TRBJ1-5, the complete variable domain is GAGVSQSPSNKVTEKGKDVELRCDPISGHTALYWYRQSLGQGLEFLIYFQGNSAPDKSGLPSDRFSAERTGGSVSTLTIQRTQQEDSAVYLCASGGPNQPQHFGDGTRLSIL.

The chain carries TRBV9 and TRBJ2-3; TRBD2 matches 7 bases. The J segment lost 4 bases and the V segment lost 7 bases, leaving 9 bases of the junction unmatched. The CDR3 sequence is 14 residues long. Germline V gene data show CDR1 as SGDLS and CDR2 as YYNGEE. CDR3 sequence (DNA): TGTGCCAGCTCCCCAGCGGGACCGGCAGATACGCAGTATTTT. Translation: CASSPAGPADTQYF. The entire variable domain, with the rest obtained from reference TRBV9 and TRBJ2-3, is as follows: DSGVTQTPKHLITATGQRVTLRCSPRSGDLSVYWYQQSLDQGLQFLIQYYNGEERAKGNILERFSAQQFPDLHSELNLSSLELGDSALYFCASSPAGPADTQYFGPGTRLTVL.

J is TRBJ2-1 and V is TRBV7-3, with TRBD2 matching 7 bases. This CDR3 spans 15 amino acids. Germline trimming cut 1 base from V and 7 bases from J; bases unmatched to any gene: 7. The germline gives CDR1 SGHTA, CDR2 FQGTGA. The CDR3 nucleotides read TGTGCCAGCAGCTTAAGGGCGGGAGAATTGAATGAGCAGTTCTTC. It translates to CASSLRAGELNEQFF.

The chain couples TRBV7-3 to TRBJ2-2, with 10 bases that match TRBD2. The V and J ends lost 3 bases and 3 bases, in that order; junction bases with no gene match: 4. CDR3 size: 16 residues. Germline values: CDR1 SGHTA, CDR2 FQGTGA. Here the CDR3 reads CASSLSGGADTGELFF. The CDR3 DNA follows: TGTGCCAGCAGCTTGAGCGGGGGGGCCGACACCGGGGAGCTGTTTTTT.